Shown below are 19 T cell receptor beta chains from a single sample sequenced in a study of T cell repertoires in cytomegalovirus infection. MiXCR, run by TCRdb on the reads, gives a single entry per CDR3 protein. This sample has fewer than 950,000 distinct CDR3 sequences, with about 33% found just once. These receptors have no known antigen. The sample in question was cultured CD8+ T cells from PBMCs, obtained from culture after CMV antigen stimulation. These receptor sequences come from a human donor in good health (CMV status not recorded). Some clones in this sample may be carry-over from other donors' samples.

This clonotype was observed a handful of times. The chain joins TRBV19 to TRBJ2-5, with D uncertain. Trimming shortened V by 4 bases and J by 0 bases, and 6 bases separated the two germline ends. This CDR3 contains 13 residues. The germline gives CDR1 LNHDA, CDR2 SQIVND (reference sequence). The CDR3 nucleotides read TGTGCCAGTAGTAGCCGGGACCAAGAGACCCAGTACTTC. This codes for CASSSRDQETQYF.

With respect to this clonotype: At one end, the junction sequence differs from germline, possibly due to a read error. The chain uses TRBV4-2 and TRBJ2-2, with a tentative D call TRBD2 (6 bases). The CDR3 covers 17 residues. Per the germline V gene, CDR1 is LGHNA and CDR2 is YNFKEQ. The CDR3 DNA reads as TGTGCCAGCAACCAACCCTTGACTAGGACGAACACCGGGGAGCTGTTTTTT. Protein product: CASNQPLTRTNTGELFF.

The chain is built from TRBV6-1 and TRBJ1-1; no definite D call. V shed 1 base and J shed 0 bases, with 6 bases lying between them. The CDR3 extends over 14 amino acids. The germline V gene encodes CDR1 MNHNS and CDR2 SASEGT. This CDR3 is CASSEGFLNTEAFF. CDR3 in DNA: TGTGCCAGCAGTGAAGGGTTCCTGAACACTGAAGCTTTCTTT.

The V gene is TRBV7-8, the J gene TRBJ1-2; D gene ambiguous. Germline V lookup: CDR1 SGHVS, CDR2 FQNEAQ. CDR3 length equals 16 residues. V gave up 5 bases and J gave up 8 bases, with 24 bases separating them. The CDR3: CASSRWRAGEPGGYTF. The CDR3 DNA follows: TGTGCCAGCAGCCGTTGGAGGGCCGGCGAACCGGGAGGCTACACCTTC.

A note on this clonotype: Its ends do not fully match the called genes, so a read error is possible. The chain has TRBV6-6 and TRBJ1-3; no firm D call. Germline CDR1 MNHNY, CDR2 SVGAGI (reference sequence). The CDR3 consists of 16 residues. CDR3 sequence: CANSSYNGLGANTIYF. The CDR3, as DNA: TGTGCCAACAGTTCCTACAACGGGCTAGGCGCAAACACCATATATTTT.

This clonotype has at least ten counts. DNA of the CDR3: TGTGCCAGCAGCTTAGGAACACCGTACAATGAGCAGTTCTTC. It specifies CASSLGTPYNEQFF. The genes are TRBV27 and TRBJ2-1; D not certain. The CDR3 has 14 amino acids. The V end lost 6 bases, the J end lost 4 bases, and 13 bases lay between the germline ends. CDR1 and CDR2 from the germline V gene are MNHEY and SMNVEV (reference sequence).

This clonotype has more than one count but fewer than ten. The chain recombines TRBV7-8 with TRBJ2-7; no reliable D call. Germline V gene lookup returns CDR1 SGHVS and CDR2 FQNEAQ. This CDR3 comprises 13 residues. V gave up 0 bases and J gave up 5 bases, with 8 bases separating them. CDR3 in amino acids: CASSLAQTNEQYV. The CDR3 region has the DNA TGTGCCAGCAGCTTAGCCCAGACAAACGAGCAGTACGTC.

J is TRBJ2-1 and V is TRBV9, with 8 bases lining up with TRBD2. The germline V gene encodes CDR1 SGDLS and CDR2 YYNGEE. There are 16 residues in the CDR3. V lost 0 bases, J lost 4 bases, and 6 bases stayed unmatched. CDR3 residues: CASSVEGRGEYNEQFF. The CDR3 bases are TGTGCCAGCAGCGTAGAAGGGCGGGGGGAATACAATGAGCAGTTCTTC.

The table lists this clonotype with a few counts. J is TRBJ2-1 and V is TRBV4-1; 8 bases fit TRBD1. This CDR3 region has 15 residues. V shed 0 bases, J shed 9 bases, and the junction held 7 bases outside the gene matches. CDR1 is MGHRA and CDR2 is YSYEKL in the germline V gene. The CDR3 spells CASSQEGQGAFEQFF. The CDR3 DNA follows: TGCGCCAGCAGCCAAGAGGGGCAGGGGGCGTTTGAGCAGTTCTTC.

This chain uses TRBV6-5 with TRBJ1-3; the match to TRBD1 covers 7 bases. Trimming removed 4 bases from V and 1 base from J; junction bases left unmatched: 4. Germline loops: CDR1 MNHEY, CDR2 SVGAGI. The CDR3 has 15 amino acids. The CDR3 region is CASSSTGTSGNTIYF. In DNA form, the CDR3 reads TGTGCCAGCAGTTCGACAGGGACATCTGGAAACACCATATATTTT.

The CDR3 loop reads CASSYSGQRKNTEAFF. The CDR3 DNA follows: TGTGCCAGCAGTTACTCGGGACAGAGGAAGAACACTGAAGCTTTCTTT. The V call is TRBV6-5, the J call TRBJ1-1, with 7 bases lining up with TRBD1. With 0 bases clipped from V and 1 base from J, the junction kept 5 bases outside the gene matches. Germline CDR1 and CDR2: MNHEY and SVGAGI. There are 16 residues in the CDR3.

This clonotype was recorded a few times. The chain combines TRBV7-6 with TRBJ2-1, with 7 bases fitting TRBD2. Germline V lookup: CDR1 SGHVS, CDR2 FNYEAQ. Germline trimming cut 5 bases from V and 3 bases from J; bases unmatched to any gene: 16. This CDR3 spans 18 amino acids. DNA of the CDR3: TGTGCCAGCAGCCTAGGGCCTAGCGGCAAGGACCTCTACAATGAGCAGTTCTTC. Encoded protein: CASSLGPSGKDLYNEQFF.

This clonotype turned up a few times. The chain combines TRBV11-1 with TRBJ2-7; 10 bases align to TRBD2. The V gene's germline CDR1 is SGHAT and CDR2 FQDESV (reference sequence). The junction had 4 bases not matched to a gene; V was cut back by 5 bases and J by 0 bases. This CDR3 has 15 amino acids. CDR3 in DNA: TGTGCCAGCAGCGGACGGACTAGCGGCTCCTACGAGCAGTACTTC. As protein: CASSGRTSGSYEQYF. The variable domain in full, completed from reference TRBV11-1 and TRBJ2-7, reads EAEVAQSPRYKITEKSQAVAFWCDPISGHATLYWYRQILGQGPELLVQFQDESVVDDSQLPKDRFSAERLKGVDSTLKIQPAELGDSAMYLCASSGRTSGSYEQYFGPGTRLTVT.

This clonotype has a handful of counts. This chain links TRBV15 with TRBJ2-3, with D hard to call. Trimming removed 4 bases at V and 2 bases at J, with 13 bases between. CDR1 is LNHNV, CDR2 YYDKDF, per germline (reference sequence). The CDR3 has 15 amino acids. The CDR3 spells CATSNRARPTDTQYF. As DNA, the CDR3 is TGTGCCACCAGCAACCGGGCCAGACCCACAGATACGCAGTATTTT.

The chain combines TRBV4-3 with TRBJ1-4; possible D gene TRBD1, 5 bases. Trimming left V 4 bases short and J 8 bases short, with 17 bases between. The germline V gene encodes CDR1 LGHNA and CDR2 YSLEER. This CDR3 spans 15 amino acids. DNA of the CDR3: TGCGCCAGCAGCCCCCGGGGGGGTCCAGGAGAAAAACTGTTTTTT. Amino acids: CASSPRGGPGEKLFF.

Many counts were recorded for this clonotype. The gene calls are TRBV6-1 and TRBJ2-7; a weak D match, TRBD2 (6 bases). Germline V gene sequence: CDR1 MNHNS, CDR2 SASEGT. V lost 4 bases and J 0 bases, leaving 13 bases between the germline ends. The CDR3 sequence is 15 residues long. CDR3 in DNA: TGTGCCAGCAGTGTTAGGGACTTGGGCTCCTACGAGCAGTACTTC. Protein sequence: CASSVRDLGSYEQYF.

This clonotype is a singleton in its sample. The chain recombines TRBV6-5 with TRBJ2-2, with TRBD1 matching 8 bases. Looked up from germline, CDR1 is MNHEY and CDR2 is SVGAGI. The ends lost 6 bases at V and 1 base at J; junction bases unmatched: 7. This CDR3 is built from 16 residues. The CDR3 protein is CASRSSGTGNTGELFF. In nucleotides, the CDR3 is TGTGCCAGCAGATCCTCCGGGACAGGGAACACCGGGGAGCTGTTTTTT.

The J gene is TRBJ1-1, the V gene TRBV7-6; unclear D gene. Germline V gives CDR1 SGHVS, CDR2 FNYEAQ. This CDR3 spans 12 amino acids. Trimming removed 2 bases from V and 8 bases from J, with 9 bases in between. This chain's CDR3 is CASSLNGREAFF. CDR3 nucleotide sequence: TGTGCCAGCAGCTTAAACGGACGAGAAGCTTTCTTT.

This clonotype was detected only a few times. The chain is built from TRBV11-3 and TRBJ2-2, with D maybe TRBD1 (5 bases). This CDR3 has 14 amino acids. CDR1 SGHNT and CDR2 YENEEA come from the germline V gene. Trimming took 5 bases from V and 3 from J, leaving 10 bases between them. CDR3 region: CASSPATDTGELFF. The CDR3 DNA reads TGTGCCAGCAGCCCCGCGACAGACACCGGGGAGCTGTTTTTT.